This T cell receptor (beta chain) was retrieved from a study of blood T cells in healthy people across ages. Turning to this clonotype: Its antigen remains unknown.

The authors ran a second PCR of roughly 6 to 11 cycles using a sample-barcoded 5' primer and a J-beta primer mix. TCRdb redid the calling of the 5' RACE reads with MiXCR, one entry per CDR3 protein. The sample has roughly 680,000 distinct CDR3 sequences; more than 20% are singletons. Aged about 6 to 100, donors were systemically healthy Caucasians from Russia. CDR1 is MGHDK, CDR2 SYGVNS, per germline. The V gene end was trimmed by 1 base and the J gene end by 0 bases; junction bases not matched to a gene: 4. The CDR3 contains 16 residues. Study-level results: Expanded clonotype changes were possibly confounded by unknown donor CMV status.

The source is a man aged 70-80 years in good health. Sequencing input: blood. The V and J genes are TRBV25-1 and TRBJ2-5, with TRBD1 matching 8 bases. The CDR3 DNA reads TGTGCCAGCAGTGAATCTTGGACAGGGTACCAAGAGACCCAGTACTTC. Protein: CASSESWTGYQETQYF.